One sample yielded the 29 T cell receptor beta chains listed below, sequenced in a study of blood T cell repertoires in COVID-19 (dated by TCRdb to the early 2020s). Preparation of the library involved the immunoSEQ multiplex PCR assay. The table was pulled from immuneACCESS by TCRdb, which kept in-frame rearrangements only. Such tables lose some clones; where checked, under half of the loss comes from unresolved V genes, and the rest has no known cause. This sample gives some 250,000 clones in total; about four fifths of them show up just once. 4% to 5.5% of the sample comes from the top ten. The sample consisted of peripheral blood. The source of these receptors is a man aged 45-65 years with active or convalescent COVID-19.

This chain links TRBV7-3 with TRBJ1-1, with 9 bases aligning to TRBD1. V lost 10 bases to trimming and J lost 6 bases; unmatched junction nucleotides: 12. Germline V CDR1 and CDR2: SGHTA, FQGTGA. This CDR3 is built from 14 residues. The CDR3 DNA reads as TGTGCCACCGAATACGGGACAGGGCTACCTGAAGCTTTCTTT. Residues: CATEYGTGLPEAFF.

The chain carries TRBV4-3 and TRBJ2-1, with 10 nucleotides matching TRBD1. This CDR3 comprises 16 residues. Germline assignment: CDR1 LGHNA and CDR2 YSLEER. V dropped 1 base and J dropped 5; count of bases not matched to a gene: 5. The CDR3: CASSQAAGTGDNEQFF. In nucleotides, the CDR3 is TGCGCCAGCAGCCAAGCAGCCGGGACAGGGGACAATGAGCAGTTCTTC.

The CDR3 reads CASSSGTGRDEQYF. The CDR3 DNA follows: TGTGCCAGCAGCTCCGGGACAGGGAGGGACGAGCAGTACTTC. The chain employs TRBV7-2 and TRBJ2-7; 9 bases align to TRBD1. Germline CDR1 reads SGHTA; CDR2 reads FQGNSA. CDR3 size: 14 residues. Unmatched junction bases numbered 6, after V lost 4 bases and J lost 5 bases.

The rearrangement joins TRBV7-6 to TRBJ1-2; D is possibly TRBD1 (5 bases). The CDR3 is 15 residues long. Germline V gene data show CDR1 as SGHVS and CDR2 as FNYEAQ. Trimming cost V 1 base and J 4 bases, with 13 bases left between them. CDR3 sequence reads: CASSLEPQGLYGYTF. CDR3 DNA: TGTGCCAGCAGCTTAGAGCCTCAGGGACTCTATGGCTACACCTTC.

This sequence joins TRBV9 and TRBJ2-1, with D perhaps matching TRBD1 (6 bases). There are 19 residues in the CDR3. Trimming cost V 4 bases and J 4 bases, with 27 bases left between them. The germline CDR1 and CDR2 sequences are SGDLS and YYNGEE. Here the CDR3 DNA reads TGTGCCAGCAGCCGCCGACAGGTGGAGCCTTGGGGAGTTTACAATGAGCAGTTCTTC. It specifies CASSRRQVEPWGVYNEQFF.

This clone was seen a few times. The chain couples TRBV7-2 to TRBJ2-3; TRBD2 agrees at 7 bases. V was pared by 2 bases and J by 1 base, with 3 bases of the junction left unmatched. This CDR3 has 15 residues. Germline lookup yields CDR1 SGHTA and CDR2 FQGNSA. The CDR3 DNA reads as TGTGCCAGCAGCTTAATTGGGGGGGGCACAGATACGCAGTATTTT. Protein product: CASSLIGGGTDTQYF.

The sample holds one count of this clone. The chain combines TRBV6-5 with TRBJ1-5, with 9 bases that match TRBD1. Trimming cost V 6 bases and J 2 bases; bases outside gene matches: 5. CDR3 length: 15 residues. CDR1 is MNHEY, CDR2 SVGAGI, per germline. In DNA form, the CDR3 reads TGTGCCAGCAGGCCCACAGGGGGCGGCAATCAGCCCCAGCATTTT. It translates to CASRPTGGGNQPQHF.

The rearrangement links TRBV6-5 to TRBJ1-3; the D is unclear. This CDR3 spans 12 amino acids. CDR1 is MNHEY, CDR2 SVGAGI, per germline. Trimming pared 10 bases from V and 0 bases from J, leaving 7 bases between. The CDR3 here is CAIHFSGNTIYF. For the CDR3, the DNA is TGTGCCATCCATTTCTCTGGAAACACCATATATTTT.

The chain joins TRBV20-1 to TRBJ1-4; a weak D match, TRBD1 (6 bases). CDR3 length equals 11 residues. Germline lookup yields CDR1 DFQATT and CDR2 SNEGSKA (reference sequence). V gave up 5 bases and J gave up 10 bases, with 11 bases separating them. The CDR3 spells CSAPDRLKLFF. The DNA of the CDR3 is TGCAGTGCTCCCGACAGGCTAAAACTGTTTTTT.

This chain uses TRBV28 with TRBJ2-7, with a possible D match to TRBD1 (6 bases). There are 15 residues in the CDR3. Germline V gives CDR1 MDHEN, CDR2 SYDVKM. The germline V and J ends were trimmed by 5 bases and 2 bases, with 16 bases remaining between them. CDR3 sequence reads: CASSPSGQSAYEQYF. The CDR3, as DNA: TGTGCCAGCAGTCCCTCAGGACAGTCCGCCTACGAGCAGTACTTC.

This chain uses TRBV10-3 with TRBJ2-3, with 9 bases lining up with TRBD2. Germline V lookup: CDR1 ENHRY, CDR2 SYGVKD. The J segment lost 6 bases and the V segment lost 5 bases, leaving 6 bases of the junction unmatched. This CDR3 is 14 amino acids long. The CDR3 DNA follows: TGTGCCATCAGTCCGGCTAGCGGGGCGGATACGCAGTATTTT. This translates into CAISPASGADTQYF.

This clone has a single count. The DNA for the CDR3 is TGCGCCAGCAGCTTGGCCGGACTCGACACAGATACGCAGTATTTT. Protein sequence: CASSLAGLDTDTQYF. The chain uses TRBV5-1 and TRBJ2-3; D is possibly TRBD2 (5 bases). V lost 0 bases, J lost 2 bases, and 10 bases lay in between. CDR1 is SGHRS and CDR2 is YFSETQ in the germline V gene. The CDR3 has 15 residues.

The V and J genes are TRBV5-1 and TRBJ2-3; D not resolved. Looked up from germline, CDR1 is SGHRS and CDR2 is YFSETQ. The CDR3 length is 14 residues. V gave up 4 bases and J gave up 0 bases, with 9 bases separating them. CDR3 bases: TGCGCCAGCAGCGAGCCCGCTAGCACAGATACGCAGTATTTT. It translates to CASSEPASTDTQYF.

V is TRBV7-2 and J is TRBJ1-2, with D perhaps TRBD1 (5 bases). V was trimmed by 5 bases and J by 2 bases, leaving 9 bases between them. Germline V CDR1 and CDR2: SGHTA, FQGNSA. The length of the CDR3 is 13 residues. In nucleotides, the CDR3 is TGTGCCAGCAGCGTAACAGGCAACTATGGCTACACCTTC. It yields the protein CASSVTGNYGYTF.

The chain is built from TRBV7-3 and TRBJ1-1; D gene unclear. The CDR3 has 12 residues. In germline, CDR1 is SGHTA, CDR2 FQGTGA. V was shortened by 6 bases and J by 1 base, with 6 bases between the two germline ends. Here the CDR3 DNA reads TGTGCCAGCAGGTACGGGAACACTGAAGCTTTCTTT. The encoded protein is CASRYGNTEAFF.

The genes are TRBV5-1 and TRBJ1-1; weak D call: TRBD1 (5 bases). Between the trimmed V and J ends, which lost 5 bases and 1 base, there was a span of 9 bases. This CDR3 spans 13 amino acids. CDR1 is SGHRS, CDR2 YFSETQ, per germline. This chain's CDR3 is CASRAQGNTEAFF. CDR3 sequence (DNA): TGCGCCAGCAGGGCCCAGGGGAACACTGAAGCTTTCTTT.

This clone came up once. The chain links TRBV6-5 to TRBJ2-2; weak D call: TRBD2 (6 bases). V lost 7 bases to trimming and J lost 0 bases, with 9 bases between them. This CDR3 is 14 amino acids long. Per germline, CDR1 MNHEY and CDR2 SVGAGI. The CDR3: CASTLATNTGELFF. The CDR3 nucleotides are TGTGCCAGCACCCTAGCGACGAACACCGGGGAGCTGTTTTTT.

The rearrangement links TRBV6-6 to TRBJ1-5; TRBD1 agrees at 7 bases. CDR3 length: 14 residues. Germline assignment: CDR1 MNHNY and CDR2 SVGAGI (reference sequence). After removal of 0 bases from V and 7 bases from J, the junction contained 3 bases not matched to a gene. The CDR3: CASSYSTGEQPQHF. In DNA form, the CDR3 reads TGTGCCAGCAGTTACTCTACAGGGGAACAGCCCCAGCATTTT.

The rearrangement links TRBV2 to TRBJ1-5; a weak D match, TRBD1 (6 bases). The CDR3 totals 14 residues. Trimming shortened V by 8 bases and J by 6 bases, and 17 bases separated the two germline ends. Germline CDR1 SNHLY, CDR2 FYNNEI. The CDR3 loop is CASCNPGAIQPQHF. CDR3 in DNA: TGTGCCAGCTGTAACCCAGGGGCCATTCAGCCCCAGCATTTT.

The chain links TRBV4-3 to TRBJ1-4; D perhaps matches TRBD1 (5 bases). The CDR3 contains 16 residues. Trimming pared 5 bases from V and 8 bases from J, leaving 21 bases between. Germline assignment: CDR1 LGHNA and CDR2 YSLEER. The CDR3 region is CASSGRLLGAREKLFF. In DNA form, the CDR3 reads TGCGCCAGCAGCGGGCGATTGTTAGGGGCTAGAGAAAAACTGTTTTTT.

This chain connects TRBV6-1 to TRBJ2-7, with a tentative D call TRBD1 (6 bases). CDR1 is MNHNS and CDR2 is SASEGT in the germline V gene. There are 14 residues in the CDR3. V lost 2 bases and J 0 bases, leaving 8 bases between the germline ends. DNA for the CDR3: TGTGCCAGCAGTGAACAGGACAGCTCCTACGAGCAGTACTTC. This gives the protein CASSEQDSSYEQYF.

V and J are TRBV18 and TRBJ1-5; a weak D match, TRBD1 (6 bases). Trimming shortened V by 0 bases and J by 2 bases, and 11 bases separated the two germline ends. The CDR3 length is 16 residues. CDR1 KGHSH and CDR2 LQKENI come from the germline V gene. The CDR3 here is CASSPPLQGGNQPQHF. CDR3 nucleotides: TGTGCCAGCTCACCACCGTTACAGGGCGGCAATCAGCCCCAGCATTTT.

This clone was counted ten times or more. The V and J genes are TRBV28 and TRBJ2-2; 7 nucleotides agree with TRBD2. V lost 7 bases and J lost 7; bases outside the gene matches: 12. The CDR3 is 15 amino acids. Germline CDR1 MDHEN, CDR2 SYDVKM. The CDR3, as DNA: TGTGCCAGCAAAAGCGGGACGGGAGTAGACGGGGAGCTGTTTTTT. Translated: CASKSGTGVDGELFF. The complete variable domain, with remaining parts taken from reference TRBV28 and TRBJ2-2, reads DVKVTQSSRYLVKRTGEKVFLECVQDMDHENMFWYRQDPGLGLRLIYFSYDVKMKEKGDIPEGYSVSREKKERFSLILESASTNQTSMYLCASKSGTGVDGELFFGEGSRLTVL.

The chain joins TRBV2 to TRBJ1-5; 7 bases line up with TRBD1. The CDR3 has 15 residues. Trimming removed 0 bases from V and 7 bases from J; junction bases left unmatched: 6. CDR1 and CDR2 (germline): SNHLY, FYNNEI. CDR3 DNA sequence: TGTGCCAGCAGTGAAGCGTGGGCAGGGGGACAGCCCCAGCATTTT. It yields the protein CASSEAWAGGQPQHF.

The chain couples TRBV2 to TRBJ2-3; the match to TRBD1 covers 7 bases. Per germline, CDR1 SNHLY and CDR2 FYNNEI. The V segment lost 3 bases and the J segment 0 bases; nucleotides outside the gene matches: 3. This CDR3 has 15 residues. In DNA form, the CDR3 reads TGTGCCAGCAGTGAGGGACAGCTTAGCACAGATACGCAGTATTTT. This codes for CASSEGQLSTDTQYF.

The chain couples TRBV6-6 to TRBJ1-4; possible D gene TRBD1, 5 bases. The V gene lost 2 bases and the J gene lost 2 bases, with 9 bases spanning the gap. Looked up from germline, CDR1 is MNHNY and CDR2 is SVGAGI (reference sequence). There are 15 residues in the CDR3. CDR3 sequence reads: CASSYGGSTNEKLFF. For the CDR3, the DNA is TGTGCCAGCAGTTACGGGGGGAGCACTAATGAAAAACTGTTTTTT.

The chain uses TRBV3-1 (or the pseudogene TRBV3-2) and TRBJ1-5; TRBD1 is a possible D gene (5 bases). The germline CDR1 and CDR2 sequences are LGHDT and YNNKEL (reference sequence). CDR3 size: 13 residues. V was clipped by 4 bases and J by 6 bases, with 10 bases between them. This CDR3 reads CASSPGQGQPQHF. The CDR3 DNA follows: TGTGCCAGCAGCCCCGGCCAGGGTCAGCCCCAGCATTTT.

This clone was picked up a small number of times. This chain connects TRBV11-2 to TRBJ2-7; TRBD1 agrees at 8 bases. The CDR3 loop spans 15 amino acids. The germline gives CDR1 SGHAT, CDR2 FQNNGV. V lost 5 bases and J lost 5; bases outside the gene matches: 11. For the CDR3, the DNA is TGTGCCAGCAGCGCACGGACAGGGAGCATGGACGAGCAGTACTTC. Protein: CASSARTGSMDEQYF.

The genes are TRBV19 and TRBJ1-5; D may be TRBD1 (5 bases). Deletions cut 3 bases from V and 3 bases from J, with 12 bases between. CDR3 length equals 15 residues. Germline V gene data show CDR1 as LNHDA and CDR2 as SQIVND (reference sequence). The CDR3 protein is CASSISAGPNQPQHF. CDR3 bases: TGTGCCAGTAGTATTTCCGCAGGGCCCAATCAGCCCCAGCATTTT.